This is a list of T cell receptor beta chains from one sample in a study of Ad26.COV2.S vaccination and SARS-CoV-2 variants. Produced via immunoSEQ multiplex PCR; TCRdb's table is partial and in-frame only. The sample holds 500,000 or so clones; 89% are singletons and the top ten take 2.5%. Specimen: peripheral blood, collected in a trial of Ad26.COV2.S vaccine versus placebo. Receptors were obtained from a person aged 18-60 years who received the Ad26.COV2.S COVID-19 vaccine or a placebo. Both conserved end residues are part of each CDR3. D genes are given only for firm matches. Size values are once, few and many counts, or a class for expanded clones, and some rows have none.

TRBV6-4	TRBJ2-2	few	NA	TGTGCCAGCAGTGAAGACTCCGGGGAGATTCACGGGGAGCTGTTTTTT	CASSEDSGEIHGELFF
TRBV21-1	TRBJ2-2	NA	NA	TGTGCCAGCAGCAAAGCGGGGGGATGTGCGGACGGGGAGCTGTTTTTT	CASSKAGGCADGELFF
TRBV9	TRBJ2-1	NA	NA	TGTGCCAGCAGCGTAGTCGGGGATTACGACAATGAGCAGTTCTTC	CASSVVGDYDNEQFF
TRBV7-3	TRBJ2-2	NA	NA	TGTGCCAGCAGCTTCGCCGCGAACACCGGGGAGCTGTTTTTT	CASSFAANTGELFF
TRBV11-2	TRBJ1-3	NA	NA	TGTGCCAGCAGCTTTTACAGGAGCTCTGGAAACACCATATATTTT	CASSFYRSSGNTIYF
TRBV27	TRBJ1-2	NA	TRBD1	TGTGCCAGCAGTCCCACGACAGGGAGTGGCTACACCTTC	CASSPTTGSGYTF
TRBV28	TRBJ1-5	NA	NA	TGTGCCAGCAGTTTGGAAGGTCAGCCCCAGCATTTT	CASSLEGQPQHF
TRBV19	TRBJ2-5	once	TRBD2	TGTGCCAGTATGAAAGGCCTCTCGGGACTAGCGGGAGGAGAGACCCAGTACTTC	CASMKGLSGLAGGETQYF
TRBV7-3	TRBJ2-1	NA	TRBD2	TGTGCCAGCAGCGTGCTCCCTAGCGGGAGTTTCGGGCAGTTCTTC	CASSVLPSGSFGQFF
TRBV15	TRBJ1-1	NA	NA	TGTGCCACCAGCAGAGATTTCCCAGGAAAGAACACTGAAGCTTTCTTT	CATSRDFPGKNTEAFF
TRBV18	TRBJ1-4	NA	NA	TGTGCCAGCTCACGGGGGGAGAATGAAAAACTGTTTTTT	CASSRGENEKLFF
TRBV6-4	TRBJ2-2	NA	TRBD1	TGTGCCAGCAGTGCAGGCAGGGGGCCTATCTCTTCGAACACCGGGGAGCTGTTTTTT	CASSAGRGPISSNTGELFF
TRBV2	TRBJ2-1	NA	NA	TGTGCCACCGTGTTGAACAATGAGCAGTTCTTC	CATVLNNEQFF
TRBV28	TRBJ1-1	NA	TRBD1	TGTGCCAGCAGTTTCGGACAGGGTTCGTTTATGAACACTGAAGCTTTCTTT	CASSFGQGSFMNTEAFF
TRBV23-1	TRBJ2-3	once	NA	TGCGCCAGCAGTCAATCGGGCCGTTCTAGCACAGATACGCAGTATTTT	CASSQSGRSSTDTQYF
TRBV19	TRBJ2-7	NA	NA	TGTGCCAGTAGAGGGACTGCCGCCTACGAGCAGTACTTC	CASRGTAAYEQYF
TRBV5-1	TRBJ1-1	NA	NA	TGCGCCAGCAGCTTGGCCCTGAACACTGAAGCTTTCTTT	CASSLALNTEAFF
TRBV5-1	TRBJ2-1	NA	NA	TGCGCCAGCAGCTTGGGGGCTGGGATCAATGAGCAGTTCTTC	CASSLGAGINEQFF
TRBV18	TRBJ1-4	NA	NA	TGTGCCAGCTCACCATGGCCAGGCCGAGAAAAACTGTTTTTT	CASSPWPGREKLFF
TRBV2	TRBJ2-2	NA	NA	TGTGCCAGCGCCGGTTTGTTGAACACCGGGGAGCTGTTTTTT	CASAGLLNTGELFF
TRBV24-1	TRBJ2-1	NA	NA	TGTGCCACCAGTGACCAAGACATGTACTCCTACAATGAGCAGTTCTTC	CATSDQDMYSYNEQFF
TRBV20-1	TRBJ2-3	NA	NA	TGCAGTGCTAGCGACACAGATACGCAGTATTTT	CSASDTDTQYF
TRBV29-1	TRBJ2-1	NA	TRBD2	TGCAGCGTTGATCTAGCGGGAGCCCTCCTTACCTACAATGAGCAGTTCTTC	CSVDLAGALLTYNEQFF